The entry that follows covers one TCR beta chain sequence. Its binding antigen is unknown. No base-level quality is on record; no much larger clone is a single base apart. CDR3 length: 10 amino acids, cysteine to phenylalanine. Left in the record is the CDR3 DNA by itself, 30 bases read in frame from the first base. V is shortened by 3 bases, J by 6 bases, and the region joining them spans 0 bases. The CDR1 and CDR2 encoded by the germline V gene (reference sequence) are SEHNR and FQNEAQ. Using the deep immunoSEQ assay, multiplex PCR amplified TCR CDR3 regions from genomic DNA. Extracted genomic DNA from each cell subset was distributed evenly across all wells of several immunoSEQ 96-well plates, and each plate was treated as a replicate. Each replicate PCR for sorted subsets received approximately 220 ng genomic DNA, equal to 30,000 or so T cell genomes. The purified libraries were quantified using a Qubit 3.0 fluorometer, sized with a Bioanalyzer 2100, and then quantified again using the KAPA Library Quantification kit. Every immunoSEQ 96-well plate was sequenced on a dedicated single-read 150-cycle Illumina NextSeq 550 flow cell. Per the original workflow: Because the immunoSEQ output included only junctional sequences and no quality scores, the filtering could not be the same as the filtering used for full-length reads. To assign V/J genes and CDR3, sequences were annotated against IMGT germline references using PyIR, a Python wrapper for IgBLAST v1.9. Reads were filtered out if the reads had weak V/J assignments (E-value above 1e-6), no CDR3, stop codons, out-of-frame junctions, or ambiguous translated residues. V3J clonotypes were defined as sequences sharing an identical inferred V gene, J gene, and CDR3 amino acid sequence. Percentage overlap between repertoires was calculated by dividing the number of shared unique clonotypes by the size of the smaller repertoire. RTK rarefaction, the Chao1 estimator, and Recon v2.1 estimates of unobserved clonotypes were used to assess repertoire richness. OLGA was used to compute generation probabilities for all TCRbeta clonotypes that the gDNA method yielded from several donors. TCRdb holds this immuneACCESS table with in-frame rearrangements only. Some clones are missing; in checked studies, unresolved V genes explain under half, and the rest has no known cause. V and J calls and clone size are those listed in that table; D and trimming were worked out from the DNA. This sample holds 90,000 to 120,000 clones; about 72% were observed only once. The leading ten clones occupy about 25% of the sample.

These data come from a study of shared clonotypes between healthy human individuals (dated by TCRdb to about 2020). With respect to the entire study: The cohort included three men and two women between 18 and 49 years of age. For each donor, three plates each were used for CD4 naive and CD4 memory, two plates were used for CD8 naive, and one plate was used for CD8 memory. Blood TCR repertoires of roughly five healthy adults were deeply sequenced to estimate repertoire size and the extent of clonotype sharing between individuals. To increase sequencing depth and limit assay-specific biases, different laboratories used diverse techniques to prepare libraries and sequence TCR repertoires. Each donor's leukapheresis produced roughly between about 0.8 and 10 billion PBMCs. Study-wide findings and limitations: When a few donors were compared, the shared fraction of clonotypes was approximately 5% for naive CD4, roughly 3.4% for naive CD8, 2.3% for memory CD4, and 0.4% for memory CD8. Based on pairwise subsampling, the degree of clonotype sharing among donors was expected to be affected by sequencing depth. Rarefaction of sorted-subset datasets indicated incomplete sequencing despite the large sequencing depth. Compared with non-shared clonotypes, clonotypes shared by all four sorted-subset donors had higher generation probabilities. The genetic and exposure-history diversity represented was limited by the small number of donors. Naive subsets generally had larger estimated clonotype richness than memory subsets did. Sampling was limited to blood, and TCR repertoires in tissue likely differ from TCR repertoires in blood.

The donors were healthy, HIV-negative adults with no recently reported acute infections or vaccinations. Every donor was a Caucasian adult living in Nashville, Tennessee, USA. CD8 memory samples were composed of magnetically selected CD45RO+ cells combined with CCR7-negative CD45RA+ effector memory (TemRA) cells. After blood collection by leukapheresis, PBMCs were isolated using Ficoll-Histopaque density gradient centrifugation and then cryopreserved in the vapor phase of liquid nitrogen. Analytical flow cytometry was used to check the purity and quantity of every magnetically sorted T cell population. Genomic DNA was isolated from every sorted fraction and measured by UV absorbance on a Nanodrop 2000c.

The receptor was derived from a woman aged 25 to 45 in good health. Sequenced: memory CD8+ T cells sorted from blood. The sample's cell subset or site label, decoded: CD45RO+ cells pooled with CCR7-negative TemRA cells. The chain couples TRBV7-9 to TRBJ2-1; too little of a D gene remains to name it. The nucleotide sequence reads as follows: TGTGCCAGCAGCTTCAATGAGCAGTTCTTC. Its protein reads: CASSFNEQFF.